The present entry profiles one TCR beta chain with its context. The sample originates from a study of blood T cell repertoires in COVID-19. Overall study context: Whether acute or convalescent, the COVID-19 samples came from the United States, Italy and Spain.

Germline V gene lookup returns CDR1 MNHNY and CDR2 SVGAGI (reference sequence). CDR3 length equals 15 residues. J gave up 3 bases and V 7 bases, and 9 bases lay outside the gene matches. How the authors handled the data: It was from reference gene primer amplification that nucleated cell counts were estimated. Sequenced by immunoSEQ multiplex PCR; TCRdb stores in-frame clones only, minus some. That table furnishes V, J and clone size, whereas the DNA furnished D and trimming. Of approximately 250,000 clones listed, over 80% are singletons. This receptor was taken from a woman between 55 and 75 years old with active or convalescent COVID-19. The sample consisted of peripheral blood. This chain joins TRBV6-6 and TRBJ1-5; 7 bases map to TRBD1. CDR3 in amino acids: CASKVSTGNNQPQHF. CDR3 bases: TGTGCCAGCAAGGTTTCGACAGGGAACAATCAGCCCCAGCATTTT.